Each of the 27 T cell receptor beta chains below was sequenced from the same sample in a study of somatic mutations in cytotoxic T cells in rheumatoid arthritis. Measured with immunoSEQ multiplex PCR; TCRdb has only the in-frame clones, and not every one. Of 9,500 to 11,000 clones in the sample, about 80% were seen once. Source material: CD8+ T cells sorted from blood. The receptors come from a woman in her sixties with rheumatoid arthritis.

The V and J genes are TRBV5-4 and TRBJ1-3; D is uncertain. CDR1 and CDR2 (germline): SGHNT, YYREEE (reference sequence). V was trimmed by 4 bases and J by 3 bases, leaving 11 bases between them. This CDR3 region has 14 residues. CDR3 sequence (DNA): TGTGCCAGCAGCACCCCCGGGGTTGGAAACACCATATATTTT. Translating gives CASSTPGVGNTIYF.

The chain combines TRBV5-4 with TRBJ2-5; the match to TRBD1 covers 9 bases. This CDR3 has 15 residues. J was trimmed by 5 bases and V by 0 bases; bases with no gene match: 5. Germline values: CDR1 SGHNT, CDR2 YYREEE (reference sequence). DNA for the CDR3: TGTGCCAGCAGCTTGGTGGGACAGGGAGGGGAGACCCAGTACTTC. It encodes CASSLVGQGGETQYF.

This clone was counted between two and nine times. The CDR3: CASSHQTALPPDSNQPQHF. CDR3 coding DNA: TGCGCCAGCAGCCACCAGACAGCTCTTCCTCCCGATAGCAATCAGCCCCAGCATTTT. This chain joins TRBV4-1 and TRBJ1-5; weak D call: TRBD1 (5 bases). This CDR3 has 19 residues. V dropped 3 bases and J dropped 0 bases, with 21 bases sitting between them. CDR1 and CDR2 (germline): MGHRA, YSYEKL.

The rearrangement links TRBV27 to TRBJ1-3; D is possibly TRBD1 (5 bases). Trimming shortened V by 1 base and J by 2 bases, and 9 bases separated the two germline ends. The CDR3 sequence is 15 residues long. Germline-derived CDR1 and CDR2 are MNHEY and SMNVEV (reference sequence). The DNA of the CDR3 is TGTGCCAGCAGTTTATTGGGGGGGACTGGAAACACCATATATTTT. Encoded protein: CASSLLGGTGNTIYF.

This chain uses TRBV19 with TRBJ2-1; TRBD2 matches 11 bases. Germline loops: CDR1 LNHDA, CDR2 SQIVND (reference sequence). V lost 7 bases, J lost 3 bases, and 5 bases stayed unmatched. This CDR3 has 15 residues. CDR3 bases: TGTGCCAGTACCCAGACTAGCGGGGACTACAATGAGCAGTTCTTC. Amino acid sequence: CASTQTSGDYNEQFF.

A single count supports this clone. The CDR3 nucleotides are TGCAGTGCTAGGATGAGATATGAGCAGTTCTTC. As protein: CSARMRYEQFF. The chain carries TRBV20-1 and TRBJ2-1, with D unclear. Germline V CDR1 and CDR2: DFQATT, SNEGSKA (reference sequence). Between the trimmed V and J ends, which lost 3 bases and 8 bases, there was a span of 8 bases. This CDR3 spans 11 amino acids.

The chain joins TRBV18 to TRBJ2-3; 7 bases match TRBD1. Trimming removed 4 bases from V and 0 bases from J; junction bases left unmatched: 7. The germline CDR1 and CDR2 sequences are KGHSH and LQKENI. The CDR3 consists of 16 residues. The CDR3 DNA reads TGTGCCAGCTCACTAGGGACAGACGCTAGCACAGATACGCAGTATTTT. This gives the protein CASSLGTDASTDTQYF.

The chain has TRBV5-1 and TRBJ2-1, with 7 bases matching TRBD1. The CDR3 has 14 residues. J gave up 6 bases and V 3 bases, and 6 bases lay outside the gene matches. Germline assignment: CDR1 SGHRS and CDR2 YFSETQ. The CDR3 region is CASSSFGTVNEQFF. The CDR3 DNA reads as TGCGCCAGCAGCTCTTTTGGGACAGTCAATGAGCAGTTCTTC.

The gene calls are TRBV27 and TRBJ2-3; TRBD2 matches 9 bases. The germline V gene has CDR1 MNHEY and CDR2 SMNVEV (reference sequence). The CDR3 extends over 15 amino acids. The junction had 5 bases not matched to a gene; V was cut back by 2 bases and J by 5 bases. In nucleotides, the CDR3 is TGTGCCAGCAGTTTAGGCGGGAGGGCGGTAGATACGCAGTATTTT. Its translation is CASSLGGRAVDTQYF.

This clone was found once. V and J are TRBV19 and TRBJ2-7, with 10 bases aligning to TRBD1. V lost 10 bases and J lost 6; bases outside the gene matches: 6. The CDR3 has 12 amino acids. Germline V gene lookup returns CDR1 LNHDA and CDR2 SQIVND (reference sequence). Written as DNA, the CDR3 is TGTGCCACCCGACAGGGGGCAGGCGAGCAGTACTTC. Translation gives CATRQGAGEQYF.

This clone was seen only once. The chain recombines TRBV9 with TRBJ2-5; D is perhaps TRBD2 (6 bases). Per germline, CDR1 SGDLS and CDR2 YYNGEE. This CDR3 contains 16 residues. Deletions cut 3 bases from V and 5 bases from J, with 20 bases between. CDR3 loop: CASSAGDANEGETQYF. In nucleotides, the CDR3 is TGTGCCAGCAGCGCGGGAGACGCAAACGAGGGGGAGACCCAGTACTTC.

This chain uses TRBV6-5 with TRBJ2-7, with a weak D call TRBD1 (6 bases). Trimming removed 0 bases at V and 6 bases at J, with 9 bases between. Germline V gene data show CDR1 as MNHEY and CDR2 as SVGAGI. The CDR3 is 13 residues long. CDR3 in DNA: TGTGCCAGCAGTTACTCGGGCAGGGGCGAGCAGTACTTC. This codes for CASSYSGRGEQYF.

This chain connects TRBV7-8 to TRBJ2-7, with 10 bases fitting TRBD2. The V and J ends lost 3 bases and 3 bases, in that order; junction bases with no gene match: 2. The CDR3 spans 14 residues. Germline lookup yields CDR1 SGHVS and CDR2 FQNEAQ. This CDR3 reads CASSFLAGVYEQYF. CDR3 nucleotide sequence: TGTGCCAGCAGCTTCCTAGCGGGAGTCTACGAGCAGTACTTC. The variable domain in full, with the rest retrieved from reference TRBV7-8 and TRBJ2-7, is GAGVSQSPRYKVAKRGQDVALRCDPISGHVSLFWYQQALGQGPEFLTYFQNEAQLDKSGLPSDRFFAERPEGSVSTLKIQRTQQEDSAVYLCASSFLAGVYEQYFGPGTRLTVT.

The count of this clone is one. V and J are TRBV7-6 and TRBJ2-1; 7 bases align to TRBD1. Germline V gene data show CDR1 as SGHVS and CDR2 as FNYEAQ. The CDR3 is made up of 15 amino acids. Trimming took 3 bases from V and 4 from J; bases not matched to a gene: 6. CDR3 in DNA: TGTGCCAGCAGCTTCCGACAGGGAAATTACAATGAGCAGTTCTTC. Amino acids: CASSFRQGNYNEQFF.

J is TRBJ1-6 and V is TRBV12-2; no check of the table's D call, TRBD1, against the DNA was made. TRBV12-2 is a recognized pseudogene. The CDR3 consists of 18 residues. CDR3 amino acids: CASRLEVQGRFYNSPLHF. The CDR3 DNA reads as TGTGCAAGTCGCTTAGAGGTTCAGGGGCGCTTTTATAATTCACCCCTCCACTTT.

The V call is TRBV28, the J call TRBJ2-3, with a weak D call TRBD2 (5 bases). Trimming removed 2 bases from V and 3 bases from J, with 12 bases in between. This CDR3 region has 15 residues. Germline-derived CDR1 and CDR2 are MDHEN and SYDVKM. In nucleotides, the CDR3 is TGTGCCAGCAGTTTAGGTCCTGGGAGAACAGATACGCAGTATTTT. Translation: CASSLGPGRTDTQYF.

The CDR3 here is CASSFSGGDIDTQYF. For the CDR3, the DNA is TGTGCCAGCAGCTTCTCAGGGGGCGATATAGATACGCAGTATTTT. The chain links TRBV5-4 to TRBJ2-3; 8 bases are a match to TRBD1. Trimming removed 2 bases from V and 5 bases from J; junction bases left unmatched: 7. This CDR3 is built from 15 residues. Germline-derived CDR1 and CDR2 are SGHNT and YYREEE (reference sequence).

This clone has just a few counts. The chain combines TRBV30 with TRBJ1-1; 9 nucleotides match TRBD1. The CDR3 length is 14 residues. CDR1 GTSNPN and CDR2 SVGIG come from the germline V gene (reference sequence). V gave up 4 bases and J gave up 5 bases; unmatched junction bases: 8. The CDR3 coding sequence is TGTGCCTGGATTCTCGGGACAGGGATTACTGAAGCTTTCTTT. Residues: CAWILGTGITEAFF.

The genes are TRBV6-5 and TRBJ1-1, with a weak D call TRBD1 (5 bases). The germline V gene encodes CDR1 MNHEY and CDR2 SVGAGI. V lost 11 bases and J 4 bases, leaving 14 bases between the germline ends. This CDR3 spans 12 amino acids. This chain's CDR3 is CAAGPGSTEAFF. DNA for the CDR3: TGTGCCGCGGGGCCAGGAAGCACTGAAGCTTTCTTT.

The chain has TRBV4-1 and TRBJ1-1; TRBD1 might be the D (5 bases). The V gene lost 4 bases and the J gene lost 4 bases, with 13 bases spanning the gap. CDR1 MGHRA and CDR2 YSYEKL come from the germline V gene. The CDR3 extends over 14 amino acids. The CDR3 spells CASSPVREGTEAFF. In DNA, the CDR3 is TGCGCCAGCAGCCCCGTCAGGGAAGGCACTGAAGCTTTCTTT.

Details on this clone: An end of the junction differs from the germline gene, which may be a read error. This chain connects TRBV4-3 to TRBJ2-7, with D uncertain. The germline V gene has CDR1 LGHNA and CDR2 YSLEER. CDR3 length: 13 residues. The CDR3 loop reads CASSQDVLSSHYF. The CDR3, as DNA: TGCGCCAGCAGCCAAGATGTCTTATCCTCTCACTATTTC.

This clone has a single count. J is TRBJ2-7 and V is TRBV11-2, with a weak D call TRBD1 (6 bases). Trimming shortened V by 0 bases and J by 2 bases, and 17 bases separated the two germline ends. This CDR3 has 17 amino acids. CDR1 is SGHAT and CDR2 is FQNNGV in the germline V gene. The CDR3 nucleotides are TGTGCCAGCAGCTTAGATCTATTTAGGGACAAAACCTACGAGCAGTACTTC. It is translated as CASSLDLFRDKTYEQYF.

The rearrangement uses TRBV7-9 and TRBJ2-3; 7 bases map to TRBD2. V was clipped by 3 bases and J by 6 bases; unmatched bases: 12. The CDR3 is 16 amino acids. Germline assignment: CDR1 SEHNR and CDR2 FQNEAQ (reference sequence). The CDR3 sequence is CASSFISGVHKDTQYF. DNA of the CDR3: TGTGCCAGCAGCTTTATCAGCGGGGTGCACAAGGATACGCAGTATTTT.

The V call is TRBV4-3, the J call TRBJ2-1; 7 nucleotides line up with TRBD1. The V gene's germline CDR1 is LGHNA and CDR2 YSLEER. CDR3 size: 16 residues. Unmatched junction bases numbered 8, after V lost 1 base and J lost 5 bases. DNA for the CDR3: TGCGCCAGCAGCCAAGTAATAGGGGGCATAAACAATGAGCAGTTCTTC. Protein product: CASSQVIGGINNEQFF.

V is TRBV7-9 and J is TRBJ2-1; the D gene is possibly TRBD2 (5 bases). V lost 5 bases, J lost 5 bases, and 13 bases lay in between. CDR3 length equals 14 residues. Germline CDR1 reads SEHNR; CDR2 reads FQNEAQ (reference sequence). The CDR3 nucleotides read TGTGCCAGCAGCCCCCACCGAGGGCACAATGAGCAGTTCTTC. It specifies CASSPHRGHNEQFF.

The chain is built from TRBV11-3 and TRBJ1-1; weak D call: TRBD1 (6 bases). The germline V and J ends were trimmed by 6 bases and 3 bases, with 14 bases remaining between them. Germline-derived CDR1 and CDR2 are SGHNT and YENEEA. The CDR3 loop spans 14 amino acids. CDR3 sequence reads: CASSRTGSDTEAFF. The CDR3 nucleotides are TGTGCCAGCAGTCGAACAGGGTCGGACACTGAAGCTTTCTTT.

The chain employs TRBV2 and TRBJ2-7; 10 nucleotides match TRBD1. This CDR3 has 14 amino acids. The V segment lost 4 bases and the J segment 2 bases; nucleotides outside the gene matches: 2. Germline assignment: CDR1 SNHLY and CDR2 FYNNEI. The CDR3 region has the DNA TGTGCCAGCAGTGGAGGGACAGGGGCCTACGAGCAGTACTTC. Protein product: CASSGGTGAYEQYF. The whole variable domain, filled in from reference TRBV2 and TRBJ2-7, reads EPEVTQTPSHQVTQMGQEVILRCVPISNHLYFYWYRQILGQKVEFLVSFYNNEISEKSEIFDDQFSVERPDGSNFTLKIRSTKLEDSAMYFCASSGGTGAYEQYFGPGTRLTVT.